These 29 T cell receptor beta chains were sequenced from one sample in a study of CD8 T cells in ankylosing spondylitis. General study findings and limits: Typical of ankylosing spondylitis blood, it appeared, was a TCR beta motif of under 10 highly homologous variants.

Their cognate antigens are unknown. One entry per CDR3 protein, called by TCRdb with MiXCR from the 5' RACE reads. The sample has just under 550,000 distinct CDR3 sequences, roughly 13% seen once. The source material was blood, either unsorted or a sorted T cell fraction (not recorded which). The receptor set was obtained from a male donor with ankylosing spondylitis.

In its sample, this clonotype was seen many times. V usage is TRBV10-2 and J usage is TRBJ2-1; 9 nucleotides align to TRBD1. This CDR3 is built from 15 residues. J gave up 5 bases and V 6 bases, and 8 bases lay outside the gene matches. The germline CDR1 and CDR2 sequences are WSHSY and SAAADI. The CDR3 reads CASSGGQGVHNEQFF. The CDR3 DNA sequence: TGCGCCAGCAGCGGGGGACAGGGAGTCCACAATGAGCAGTTCTTC.

This clonotype came up a few times. This sequence joins TRBV3-1 and TRBJ1-2; D might be TRBD1 (5 bases). The CDR3 length is 14 residues. CDR1 is LGHDT, CDR2 YNNKEL, per germline (reference sequence). The V end was cut by 7 bases, the J end by 6 bases, with 18 bases between. In DNA form, the CDR3 reads TGTGCCAGCACCCTCGGGGCAGGGAAAGATGGCTACACCTTC. Its translation: CASTLGAGKDGYTF. The full variable domain, with the rest looked up from reference TRBV3-1 and TRBJ1-2, is DTAVSQTPKYLVTQMGNDKSIKCEQNLGHDTMYWYKQDSKKFLKIMFSYNNKELIINETVPNRFSPKSPDKAHLNLHINSLELGDSAVYFCASTLGAGKDGYTFGSGTRLTVV.

In its sample, this clonotype was seen a few times. The rearrangement joins TRBV7-8 to TRBJ2-1; D is undetermined. The germline V gene encodes CDR1 SGHVS and CDR2 FQNEAQ. The V and J ends lost 5 bases and 4 bases respectively, with 12 bases between them. The CDR3 runs to 14 residues. CDR3 bases: TGTGCCAGCAGCCCTCCAATTGTATACAATGAGCAGTTCTTC. Amino acids: CASSPPIVYNEQFF.

This clonotype was seen more than once but under ten times. This rearrangement joins TRBV20-1 to TRBJ2-2; 7 positions match TRBD1. Germline CDR1 and CDR2: DFQATT and SNEGSKA (reference sequence). V trimming: 3 bases; J trimming: 1 base; junction bases outside the gene matches: 2. The length of the CDR3 is 14 residues. Written as DNA, the CDR3 is TGCAGTGCTAGTAGACAGGGGAACACCGGGGAGCTGTTTTTT. Amino acid sequence: CSASRQGNTGELFF.

The V call is TRBV7-8, the J call TRBJ2-5; D unresolved. Germline assignment: CDR1 SGHVS and CDR2 FQNEAQ. V lost 0 bases to trimming and J lost 1 base, with 6 bases between them. The CDR3 has 14 residues. CDR3 in amino acids: CASSLATVQETQYF. CDR3 nucleotides: TGTGCCAGCAGCTTAGCGACGGTCCAAGAGACCCAGTACTTC.

This chain uses TRBV11-2 with TRBJ2-5; possible D gene TRBD1, 6 bases. The CDR3 has 18 residues. Germline CDR1 SGHAT, CDR2 FQNNGV. The V end was cut by 1 base, the J end by 3 bases, with 21 bases between. CDR3 residues: CASSLVGGDLAGKETQYF. The CDR3, as DNA: TGTGCCAGCAGCTTAGTAGGGGGTGATCTAGCAGGGAAAGAGACCCAGTACTTC.

V gene TRBV19 combines with J gene TRBJ2-2; 7 bases are shared with TRBD1. The J segment lost 1 base and the V segment lost 1 base, leaving 0 bases of the junction unmatched. The CDR3 is 15 amino acids. CDR1 and CDR2 (germline): LNHDA, SQIVND (reference sequence). Written as DNA, the CDR3 is TGTGCCAGTAGTATAGCAGGGGGGAACACCGGGGAGCTGTTTTTT. This codes for CASSIAGGNTGELFF.

With regard to this clonotype: Its ends do not fully match the called genes, so a read error is possible. The chain couples TRBV6-2 or TRBV6-3 to TRBJ2-1; a weak D match, TRBD2 (6 bases). CDR3 length equals 15 residues. Germline V CDR1 and CDR2: MNHEY, SVGEGT. The chain's CDR3 is CASSPLATSFNEQFF. The CDR3 DNA reads TGTGCCAGCAGTCCCCTAGCGACCTCCTTCAATGAGCAGTTCTTC.

This clonotype was detected ten times or more. This CDR3 is CASSPGTSLSEQYF. The CDR3, as DNA: TGTGCCAGCAGTCCCGGGACTAGCTTATCCGAGCAGTACTTC. The chain employs TRBV11-2 and TRBJ2-7, with TRBD2 matching over 9 bases. CDR3 length: 14 residues. V trimming: 6 bases; J trimming: 6 bases; junction bases outside the gene matches: 9. The germline V gene encodes CDR1 SGHAT and CDR2 FQNNGV. Full variable domain (rest looked up from reference TRBV11-2 and TRBJ2-7): EAGVAQSPRYKIIEKRQSVAFWCNPISGHATLYWYQQILGQGPKLLIQFQNNGVVDDSQLPKDRFSAERLKGVDSTLKIQPAKLEDSAVYLCASSPGTSLSEQYFGPGTRLTVT.

The genes are TRBV4-2 and TRBJ1-2, with TRBD1 matching 7 bases. V dropped 3 bases and J dropped 4; count of bases not matched to a gene: 5. This CDR3 has 14 amino acids. CDR1 and CDR2 (germline): LGHNA, YNFKEQ. The CDR3 loop reads CASSQEQGSYGYTF. CDR3 sequence (DNA): TGTGCCAGCAGCCAGGAACAGGGGAGCTATGGCTACACCTTC.

This chain connects TRBV11-2 to TRBJ2-2, with no clear D. Germline lookup yields CDR1 SGHAT and CDR2 FQNNGV. The V end lost 2 bases, the J end lost 0 bases, and 10 bases lay between the germline ends. There are 16 residues in the CDR3. The CDR3: CASSLFRRANTGELFF. The CDR3 DNA sequence: TGTGCCAGCAGCTTATTCCGACGGGCGAACACCGGGGAGCTGTTTTTT.

V and J are TRBV12-3 or TRBV12-4 and TRBJ1-5; D is possibly TRBD1 (5 bases). The V end lost 6 bases, the J end lost 3 bases, and 12 bases lay between the germline ends. The CDR3 consists of 14 residues. The CDR3 nucleotides are TGTGCCAGCAGATTACCGGGGGACAATCAGCCCCAGCATTTT. Its translation is CASRLPGDNQPQHF.

This clonotype was found many times. The chain has TRBV12-3 or TRBV12-4 and TRBJ2-3, with D perhaps TRBD1 (5 bases). This CDR3 is built from 15 residues. V lost 5 bases and J lost 4, with 16 bases in between. Written as DNA, the CDR3 is TGTGCCAGCAGTCCCCGCGGACAAAATGCAGATACGCAGTATTTT. It translates to CASSPRGQNADTQYF.

This clonotype was picked up a small number of times. The chain combines TRBV5-1 with TRBJ2-3; 9 bases agree with TRBD2. The germline V gene has CDR1 SGHRS and CDR2 YFSETQ. After removal of 1 base from V and 2 bases from J, the junction contained 5 bases not matched to a gene. The CDR3 runs 16 residues. This CDR3 reads CASSLRLAGNTDTQYF. The DNA of the CDR3 is TGCGCCAGCAGCTTGCGTCTAGCGGGGAACACAGATACGCAGTATTTT.

In its sample, this clonotype was seen many times. The rearrangement joins TRBV10-3 to TRBJ2-7; D may correspond to TRBD1 or TRBD2 (6 bases each). Trimming left V 7 bases short and J 6 bases short, with 16 bases between. This CDR3 contains 13 residues. Germline V gene lookup returns CDR1 ENHRY and CDR2 SYGVKD. For the CDR3, the DNA is TGTGCCATCAACGAGGGCAGGGGAGGCGAGCAGTACTTC. As protein: CAINEGRGGEQYF.

The chain combines TRBV12-3 or TRBV12-4 with TRBJ2-2, with a weak D call TRBD2 (6 bases). Trimming removed 1 base at V and 6 bases at J, with 12 bases between. This CDR3 is 15 amino acids long. CDR3 in amino acids: CASSLGAGRPGELFF. CDR3 DNA: TGTGCCAGCAGTTTAGGAGCAGGGAGGCCCGGGGAGCTGTTTTTT.

This chain connects TRBV20-1 to TRBJ1-4; no clear D. CDR1 and CDR2 from the germline V gene are DFQATT and SNEGSKA (reference sequence). This CDR3 has 11 amino acids. Trimming left V 4 bases short and J 8 bases short, with 8 bases between. The CDR3: CSATPGEKLFF. CDR3 nucleotides: TGCAGTGCTACCCCCGGGGAAAAACTGTTTTTT.

This clonotype was seen a handful of times. The rearrangement uses TRBV11-2 and TRBJ2-6; 11 nucleotides agree with TRBD1. V was clipped by 4 bases and J by 2 bases; unmatched bases: 4. The CDR3 has 17 amino acids. Germline-derived CDR1 and CDR2 are SGHAT and FQNNGV. CDR3 loop: CASSWGQGETGANVLTF. The CDR3 coding sequence is TGTGCCAGCAGCTGGGGACAGGGGGAGACTGGGGCCAACGTCCTGACTTTC.

The chain combines TRBV15 with TRBJ2-1, with 9 bases aligning to TRBD2. The trim removed 1 base at V and 6 bases at J, leaving 4 bases unmatched. The CDR3 length is 15 residues. CDR1 is LNHNV, CDR2 YYDKDF, per germline (reference sequence). The CDR3 spells CATSRVGGRVNEQFF. In nucleotides, the CDR3 is TGTGCCACCAGCAGAGTCGGCGGGAGGGTCAATGAGCAGTTCTTC. Filled out from reference TRBV15 and TRBJ2-1, the complete variable domain reads DAMVIQNPRYQVTQFGKPVTLSCSQTLNHNVMYWYQQKSSQAPKLLFHYYDKDFNNEADTPDNFQSRRPNTSFCFLDIRSPGLGDTAMYLCATSRVGGRVNEQFFGPGTRLTVL.

This clonotype has a handful of counts. This chain uses TRBV11-2 with TRBJ1-1; the D gene is possibly TRBD1 (6 bases). Trimming removed 7 bases at V and 6 bases at J, with 21 bases between. This CDR3 is 15 amino acids long. Looked up from germline, CDR1 is SGHAT and CDR2 is FQNNGV. The CDR3 region is CASTPTGGLGSEAFF. The CDR3 bases are TGTGCCAGCACCCCCACGGGGGGCCTTGGGTCTGAAGCTTTCTTT. The entire variable domain, with the rest obtained from reference TRBV11-2 and TRBJ1-1, is as follows: EAGVAQSPRYKIIEKRQSVAFWCNPISGHATLYWYQQILGQGPKLLIQFQNNGVVDDSQLPKDRFSAERLKGVDSTLKIQPAKLEDSAVYLCASTPTGGLGSEAFFGQGTRLTVV.

The sample holds many counts of this clonotype. The J gene is TRBJ2-4, the V gene TRBV3-1; no clear D gene. Germline V gene lookup returns CDR1 LGHDT and CDR2 YNNKEL (reference sequence). The CDR3 covers 17 residues. Trimming shortened V by 0 bases and J by 3 bases, and 15 bases separated the two germline ends. The CDR3 DNA reads as TGTGCCAGCAGCCAAGATTCACCCAAGGGTGGCAAAAACATTCAGTACTTC. It codes for CASSQDSPKGGKNIQYF.

The sample holds many counts of this clonotype. The rearrangement links TRBV10-3 to TRBJ2-1, with D possibly TRBD2 on 5 matching bases. The CDR3 runs 16 residues. Looked up from germline, CDR1 is ENHRY and CDR2 is SYGVKD. Trimming stripped 0 bases from V and 9 bases from J, with 18 bases between. The CDR3 spells CAISESPTQTTLEQFF. In DNA form, the CDR3 reads TGTGCCATCAGTGAGTCCCCGACCCAGACTACTCTTGAGCAGTTCTTC.

The V and J genes are TRBV5-1 and TRBJ2-1, with 8 bases matching TRBD1. The J segment lost 5 bases and the V segment lost 2 bases, leaving 0 bases of the junction unmatched. CDR3 length: 13 residues. Germline V gene data show CDR1 as SGHRS and CDR2 as YFSETQ. The CDR3 DNA sequence: TGCGCCAGCAGCTTCAGGGGGCACAATGAGCAGTTCTTC. Translating gives CASSFRGHNEQFF.

This clonotype was seen at least ten times. V usage is TRBV12-3 or TRBV12-4 and J usage is TRBJ2-1; TRBD2 might be the D (5 bases). The CDR3 runs 14 residues. V lost 3 bases and J lost 4, with 10 bases in between. Written as DNA, the CDR3 is TGTGCCAGCAGTTTCTCCAGCGGATACAATGAGCAGTTCTTC. As protein: CASSFSSGYNEQFF.

The chain uses TRBV9 and TRBJ1-2; no reliable D call. The CDR3 is 12 amino acids. Trimming removed 1 base at V and 5 bases at J, with 6 bases between. Per germline, CDR1 SGDLS and CDR2 YYNGEE. Here the CDR3 reads CASSVSLYGYTF. In DNA, the CDR3 is TGTGCCAGCAGCGTAAGCTTGTATGGCTACACCTTC.

The J gene is TRBJ2-5, the V gene TRBV11-2, with 7 bases lining up with TRBD1. V was clipped by 1 base and J by 4 bases; unmatched bases: 6. Germline V gene data show CDR1 as SGHAT and CDR2 as FQNNGV. The CDR3 is 15 residues long. CDR3 DNA sequence: TGTGCCAGCAGCTTAGGCGTGACAGGGCGAGAGACCCAGTACTTC. This sequence encodes CASSLGVTGRETQYF.

This sequence joins TRBV7-9 and TRBJ1-2; 8 bases align to TRBD1. V shed 5 bases and J 6 bases; nucleotides not matched to a gene: 11. The CDR3 is 15 amino acids. Germline CDR1 reads SEHNR; CDR2 reads FQNEAQ (reference sequence). CDR3 in DNA: TGTGCCAGCAGCCCGAGTTTGGACAGGGTGGATGGCTACACCTTC. Encoded protein: CASSPSLDRVDGYTF.

The gene calls are TRBV11-1 and TRBJ1-4; D is possibly TRBD1 (6 bases). The germline V gene encodes CDR1 SGHAT and CDR2 FQDESV (reference sequence). CDR3 size: 18 residues. Trimming shortened V by 4 bases and J by 7 bases, and 25 bases separated the two germline ends. Written as DNA, the CDR3 is TGTGCCAGCAGCTCCGGGGGGGGGCCCAAGTCCCCCTTTGAAAAACTGTTTTTT. Its translation: CASSSGGGPKSPFEKLFF.

This clonotype was seen ten or more times. This chain connects TRBV3-1 to TRBJ1-2; D is ambiguous. Germline CDR1 and CDR2: LGHDT and YNNKEL (reference sequence). The length of the CDR3 is 16 residues. The ends were cut back, 3 bases at V and 3 bases at J, with 17 bases in the middle. The CDR3 spells CASSQFVGSSDYGYTF. The DNA of the CDR3 is TGTGCCAGCAGCCAGTTTGTGGGGTCGTCGGACTATGGCTACACCTTC.